Shown below are 28 T cell receptor beta chains from a single sample sequenced in a study of blood T cell repertoires in COVID-19. Sequenced by immunoSEQ multiplex PCR; TCRdb stores in-frame clones only, minus some. The sample records 100,000 to 150,000 clones, around 82% being singletons. Specimen: peripheral blood. The receptor source for this set is a woman aged 25 to 39 who had recovered from COVID-19.

The rearrangement uses TRBV18 and TRBJ2-2; 13 positions agree with TRBD2. CDR1 is KGHSH and CDR2 is LQKENI in the germline V gene. Trimming at V came to 8 bases and at J to 6 bases, leaving 6 bases not matched to a gene. The CDR3 has 15 amino acids. The CDR3 region is CASRGTSGTPGELFF. The CDR3 DNA reads TGTGCCAGCCGGGGGACTAGCGGGACCCCCGGGGAGCTGTTTTTT.

This sequence joins TRBV5-1 and TRBJ2-7, with TRBD2 identical over 7 bases. Germline CDR1 reads SGHRS; CDR2 reads YFSETQ. This CDR3 region has 12 residues. The trim removed 1 base at V and 5 bases at J, leaving 0 bases unmatched. CDR3 sequence: CASSLRGDEQYF. CDR3 sequence (DNA): TGCGCCAGCAGCTTGCGGGGGGACGAGCAGTACTTC.

The chain combines TRBV27 with TRBJ1-1; a weak D match, TRBD1 (5 bases). In germline, CDR1 is MNHEY, CDR2 SMNVEV (reference sequence). The length of the CDR3 is 14 residues. Trimming pared 5 bases from V and 6 bases from J, leaving 16 bases between. The CDR3 loop reads CASSTDSWGAEAFF. CDR3 nucleotides: TGTGCCAGCAGTACCGACAGTTGGGGTGCTGAAGCTTTCTTT.

The chain links TRBV29-1 to TRBJ2-3; tentative D call: TRBD2 (7 bases). Between the trimmed V and J ends, which lost 6 bases and 0 bases, there was a span of 16 bases. The germline V gene encodes CDR1 SQVTM and CDR2 ANQGSEA. The CDR3 has 15 residues. CDR3 region: CSVAAGAGSTDTQYF. In nucleotides, the CDR3 is TGCAGCGTAGCCGCGGGGGCGGGAAGCACAGATACGCAGTATTTT.

V gene TRBV14 combines with J gene TRBJ1-3; 7 nucleotides line up with TRBD1. The J segment lost 2 bases and the V segment lost 3 bases, leaving 4 bases of the junction unmatched. The V gene's germline CDR1 is SGHDN and CDR2 FVKESK. The CDR3 contains 15 residues. CDR3 DNA sequence: TGTGCCAGCAGCCAGCAGGGGGTCGCTGGAAACACCATATATTTT. This codes for CASSQQGVAGNTIYF.

The chain recombines TRBV7-3 with TRBJ2-5; a possible D gene is TRBD2 (5 bases). CDR3 size: 15 residues. Germline assignment: CDR1 SGHTA and CDR2 FQGTGA. V lost 0 bases, J lost 2 bases, and 10 bases lay in between. The CDR3 is CASSLTASLQETQYF. The CDR3 DNA reads TGTGCCAGCAGCTTAACGGCTAGCTTACAAGAGACCCAGTACTTC.

This rearrangement joins TRBV19 to TRBJ1-2, with D perhaps matching TRBD1 (6 bases). The germline V gene encodes CDR1 LNHDA and CDR2 SQIVND (reference sequence). The CDR3 spans 13 residues. V lost 9 bases to trimming and J lost 3 bases, with 14 bases between them. The chain's CDR3 is CASTHGGHYGYTF. The CDR3 bases are TGTGCCAGCACTCACGGGGGGCACTATGGCTACACCTTC.

V is TRBV19 and J is TRBJ2-2; TRBD1 matches at 9 bases. V lost 7 bases and J lost 5; bases outside the gene matches: 5. Germline CDR1 reads LNHDA; CDR2 reads SQIVND (reference sequence). This CDR3 contains 14 residues. In nucleotides, the CDR3 is TGTGCCAGTATTGGGACAGGGAGAACCGGGGAGCTGTTTTTT. Encoded protein: CASIGTGRTGELFF.

The chain uses TRBV7-9 and TRBJ2-1, with TRBD1 identical over 7 bases. Unmatched junction bases numbered 8, after V lost 6 bases and J lost 12 bases. This CDR3 spans 12 amino acids. Germline V CDR1 and CDR2: SEHNR, FQNEAQ (reference sequence). Written as DNA, the CDR3 is TGTGCCAGCAGATCCAGGGGGTTCGGGCAGTTCTTC. The encoded protein is CASRSRGFGQFF.

This chain connects TRBV28 to TRBJ2-7; 14 nucleotides match TRBD2. The germline CDR1 and CDR2 sequences are MDHEN and SYDVKM. After removal of 3 bases from V and 3 bases from J, the junction contained 4 bases not matched to a gene. This CDR3 region has 16 residues. CDR3 in DNA: TGTGCCAGCAGTTTGGGGACTAGCGGGAGATACTACGAGCAGTACTTC. Its protein product is CASSLGTSGRYYEQYF.

The chain uses TRBV7-9 and TRBJ2-1; the D is unclear. The length of the CDR3 is 13 residues. CDR1 is SEHNR, CDR2 FQNEAQ, per germline (reference sequence). The V end was cut by 0 bases, the J end by 7 bases, with 7 bases between. The CDR3 coding sequence is TGTGCCAGCAGCTTAGCTGCTCAGAATGAGCAGTTCTTC. It specifies CASSLAAQNEQFF. The whole variable domain, remainder taken from reference TRBV7-9 and TRBJ2-1, is DTGVSQNPRHKITKRGQNVTFRCDPISEHNRLYWYRQTLGQGPEFLTYFQNEAQLEKSRLLSDRFSAERPKGSFSTLEIQRTEQGDSAMYLCASSLAAQNEQFFGPGTRLTVL.

This chain links TRBV14 with TRBJ1-1, with D uncertain. Germline V gives CDR1 SGHDN, CDR2 FVKESK. CDR3 size: 13 residues. The V end lost 5 bases, the J end lost 1 base, and 8 bases lay between the germline ends. The CDR3 loop is CASSWTENTEAFF. The CDR3 DNA follows: TGTGCCAGCAGCTGGACTGAGAACACTGAAGCTTTCTTT.

This clone was recorded once. CDR3 nucleotides: TGTGCCAGCAAGGCGTCCTTGGGCCTTAATGAAAAACTGTTTTTT. Translating gives CASKASLGLNEKLFF. V usage is TRBV2 and J usage is TRBJ1-4, with unresolved D. Trimming removed 7 bases at V and 4 bases at J, with 16 bases between. Looked up from germline, CDR1 is SNHLY and CDR2 is FYNNEI. This CDR3 comprises 15 residues.

The CDR3 DNA is TGTGCCAGCAGTAAACATTTCGTCAGCGCCATGAACACTGAAGCTTTCTTT. It encodes CASSKHFVSAMNTEAFF. This chain joins TRBV2 and TRBJ1-1; D not resolved. V was clipped by 5 bases and J by 0 bases, with 19 bases between them. In germline, CDR1 is SNHLY, CDR2 FYNNEI. This CDR3 contains 17 residues.

This clone was detected only a few times. The chain recombines TRBV4-1 with TRBJ1-2; TRBD1 is a possible D gene (5 bases). CDR3 length: 18 amino acids. Trimming took off 1 base at V and 8 bases at J, with 26 bases between the two ends. The germline V gene encodes CDR1 MGHRA and CDR2 YSYEKL. The DNA of the CDR3 is TGCGCCAGCAGCCAAGCGTTGTCGACCTCTCGGGGGTGGGGCGGCTACACCTTC. Its protein product is CASSQALSTSRGWGGYTF.

The rearrangement links TRBV18 to TRBJ2-7, with 8 nucleotides matching TRBD2. Per germline, CDR1 KGHSH and CDR2 LQKENI. The CDR3 is 15 residues long. V shed 3 bases and J 5 bases; nucleotides not matched to a gene: 9. The chain's CDR3 is CASSPSAGGFDEQYF. The DNA for the CDR3 is TGTGCCAGCTCACCGTCGGCGGGAGGTTTCGACGAGCAGTACTTC.

This sequence joins TRBV15 and TRBJ1-2; TRBD1 is a possible D gene (5 bases). The CDR3 loop spans 15 amino acids. Per the germline V gene, CDR1 is LNHNV and CDR2 is YYDKDF (reference sequence). Trimming stripped 0 bases from V and 7 bases from J, with 15 bases between. CDR3 protein: CATSRDGSTASGYTF. The CDR3 bases are TGTGCCACCAGCAGAGATGGTTCGACAGCAAGTGGCTACACCTTC. The full variable domain, completed using reference TRBV15 and TRBJ1-2, is DAMVIQNPRYQVTQFGKPVTLSCSQTLNHNVMYWYQQKSSQAPKLLFHYYDKDFNNEADTPDNFQSRRPNTSFCFLDIRSPGLGDTAMYLCATSRDGSTASGYTFGSGTRLTVV.

The genes are TRBV5-1 and TRBJ1-1, with D hard to call. With 0 bases removed from V and 8 bases from J, the gap between germline ends came to 5 bases. Germline lookup yields CDR1 SGHRS and CDR2 YFSETQ. There are 11 residues in the CDR3. The CDR3 sequence: CASSLGQEAFF. The DNA for the CDR3 is TGCGCCAGCAGCTTGGGACAAGAAGCTTTCTTT. Combining the CDR3 with reference TRBV5-1 and TRBJ1-1 gives the whole variable domain KAGVTQTPRYLIKTRGQQVTLSCSPISGHRSVSWYQQTPGQGLQFLFEYFSETQRNKGNFPGRFSGRQFSNSRSEMNVSTLELGDSALYLCASSLGQEAFFGQGTRLTVV.

The chain uses TRBV18 and TRBJ1-3, with 7 bases matching TRBD1. The CDR3 spans 15 residues. Germline V gene lookup returns CDR1 KGHSH and CDR2 LQKENI. V gave up 0 bases and J gave up 2 bases; unmatched junction bases: 1. The CDR3 reads CASSPPGGPGNTIYF. CDR3 in DNA: TGTGCCAGCTCACCACCAGGGGGCCCTGGAAACACCATATATTTT. The variable domain in full, with the rest retrieved from reference TRBV18 and TRBJ1-3, is NAGVMQNPRHLVRRRGQEARLRCSPMKGHSHVYWYRQLPEEGLKFMVYLQKENIIDESGMPKERFSAEFPKEGPSILRIQQVVRGDSAAYFCASSPPGGPGNTIYFGEGSWLTVV.

The chain combines TRBV18 with TRBJ2-7; TRBD2 agrees at 14 bases. The CDR3 contains 18 residues. Germline values: CDR1 KGHSH, CDR2 LQKENI. The V segment lost 4 bases and the J segment 4 bases; nucleotides outside the gene matches: 12. CDR3 protein: CASSRFVPGLAGDYEQYF. CDR3 DNA: TGTGCCAGCTCACGATTCGTACCGGGACTAGCGGGAGATTACGAGCAGTACTTC. Supplemented by reference TRBV18 and TRBJ2-7, the full variable domain reads NAGVMQNPRHLVRRRGQEARLRCSPMKGHSHVYWYRQLPEEGLKFMVYLQKENIIDESGMPKERFSAEFPKEGPSILRIQQVVRGDSAAYFCASSRFVPGLAGDYEQYFGPGTRLTVT.

The chain couples TRBV9 to TRBJ2-2, with TRBD2 as a possible D gene (7 bases). The CDR3 extends over 18 amino acids. V shed 0 bases and J shed 3 bases, with 18 bases lying between them. CDR1 and CDR2 from the germline V gene are SGDLS and YYNGEE. The CDR3, as DNA: TGTGCCAGCAGCGTAGGGGTCGTGCGGGGGCTGGACACCGGGGAGCTGTTTTTT. Translated: CASSVGVVRGLDTGELFF.

The chain links TRBV29-1 to TRBJ2-7; 7 bases are shared with TRBD1. The CDR3 is 14 residues long. Unmatched junction bases numbered 8, after V lost 1 base and J lost 5 bases. The germline CDR1 and CDR2 sequences are SQVTM and ANQGSEA. This CDR3 reads CSVEGGQGVDEQYF. CDR3 DNA: TGCAGCGTTGAAGGTGGGCAGGGGGTCGACGAGCAGTACTTC.

This clone was seen only once. Here the CDR3 reads CSVPGSRPPYEQYF. For the CDR3, the DNA is TGCAGCGTCCCGGGATCCCGGCCACCCTACGAGCAGTACTTC. The chain is built from TRBV29-1 and TRBJ2-7; tentatively, D is TRBD2 (5 bases). Per germline, CDR1 SQVTM and CDR2 ANQGSEA. V was shortened by 6 bases and J by 2 bases, with 17 bases between the two germline ends. The CDR3 spans 14 residues.

The chain carries TRBV19 and TRBJ2-3; D remains ambiguous. Germline assignment: CDR1 LNHDA and CDR2 SQIVND (reference sequence). V lost 10 bases and J lost 6, with 17 bases in between. The CDR3 has 13 residues. CDR3 loop: CATAPRLMDTQYF. CDR3 nucleotide sequence: TGTGCCACCGCTCCACGGTTAATGGATACGCAGTATTTT.

The chain recombines TRBV20-1 with TRBJ1-1; D gene unclear. The CDR3 contains 11 residues. Germline CDR1 is DFQATT and CDR2 is SNEGSKA (reference sequence). V lost 4 bases and J lost 6, with 9 bases in between. CDR3 residues: CSANIAAEAFF. The CDR3 DNA sequence: TGCAGTGCTAACATTGCCGCTGAAGCTTTCTTT.

In this sample, this clone turned up once. The V and J genes are TRBV6-5 and TRBJ1-1; D not resolved. Germline V gene lookup returns CDR1 MNHEY and CDR2 SVGAGI. Trimming left V 5 bases short and J 0 bases short, with 4 bases between. The CDR3 is 12 amino acids. The CDR3, as DNA: TGTGCCAGCAGTAGCATGAACACTGAAGCTTTCTTT. Translating gives CASSSMNTEAFF.

This clone was recorded only once. The chain carries TRBV29-1 and TRBJ2-7; the D is unclear. Looked up from germline, CDR1 is SQVTM and CDR2 is ANQGSEA. Trimming shortened V by 4 bases and J by 2 bases, and 9 bases separated the two germline ends. The CDR3 length is 12 residues. CDR3: CSVVSRAYEQYF. CDR3 bases: TGCAGCGTTGTTAGCAGAGCCTACGAGCAGTACTTC.

This clone was found once. The chain joins TRBV4-1 to TRBJ1-2; 12 bases agree with TRBD1. Unmatched junction bases numbered 12, after V lost 2 bases and J lost 8 bases. Per germline, CDR1 MGHRA and CDR2 YSYEKL. The CDR3 length is 17 residues. The CDR3, as DNA: TGCGCCAGCAGCCAAAAATCCGGGACAGGGGGCGCGGGAGGCTACACCTTC. Translating it yields CASSQKSGTGGAGGYTF.